This T cell receptor (beta chain) was identified during a study of T cell changes during pregnancy in multiple sclerosis. The data were produced by immunoSEQ multiplex PCR, yet TCRdb's version contains in-frame clones alone and is incomplete. In the table there are tens of thousands of clones, approximately 94% of which are singletons. Per germline, CDR1 SGHAT and CDR2 FQNNGV. The CDR3 sequence is 14 residues long. V shed 5 bases and J shed 2 bases, with 13 bases lying between them. This receptor was identified in a female donor with multiple sclerosis, enrolled in a pregnancy study. J is TRBJ2-7 and V is TRBV11-2, with D tentatively TRBD1 (5 bases). Sample: peripheral blood, taken in the third trimester of pregnancy. The CDR3 region is CASSKTDTAYEQYF. DNA of the CDR3: TGTGCCAGCAGCAAAACGGACACAGCCTACGAGCAGTACTTC.